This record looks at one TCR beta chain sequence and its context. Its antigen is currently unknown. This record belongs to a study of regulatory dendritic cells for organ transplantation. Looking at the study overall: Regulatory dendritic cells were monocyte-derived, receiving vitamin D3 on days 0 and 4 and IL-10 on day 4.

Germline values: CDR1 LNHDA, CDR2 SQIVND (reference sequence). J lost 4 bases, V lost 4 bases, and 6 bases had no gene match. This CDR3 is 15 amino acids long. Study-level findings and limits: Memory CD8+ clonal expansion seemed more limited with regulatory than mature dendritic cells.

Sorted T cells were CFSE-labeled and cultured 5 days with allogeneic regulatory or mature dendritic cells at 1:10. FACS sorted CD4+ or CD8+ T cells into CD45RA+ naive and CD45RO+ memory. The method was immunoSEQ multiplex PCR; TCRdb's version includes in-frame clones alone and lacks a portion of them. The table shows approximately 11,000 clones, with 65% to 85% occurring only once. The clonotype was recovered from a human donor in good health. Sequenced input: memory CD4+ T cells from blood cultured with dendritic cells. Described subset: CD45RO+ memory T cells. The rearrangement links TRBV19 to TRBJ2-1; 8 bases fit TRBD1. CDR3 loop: CASSTRDRTYNEQFF. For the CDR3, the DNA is TGTGCCAGTAGTACCCGGGACAGGACTTACAATGAGCAGTTCTTC.